This entry lists 28 T cell receptor beta chains sequenced from one sample in a study of blood T cells in healthy people across ages. A J-beta primer mix and a sample-barcoded 5' primer were used in a second PCR of about 7 to 12 cycles. TCRdb passed the 5' RACE reads through MiXCR, listing each CDR3 protein once. The table lists more than 1.4 million distinct CDR3 sequences, 35% to 45% of them singletons. Material: blood. All receptors derive from a young woman in good health.

The chain joins TRBV5-1 to TRBJ2-2, with 7 bases lining up with TRBD1. This CDR3 has 14 amino acids. The trim removed 1 base at V and 3 bases at J, leaving 0 bases unmatched. Germline CDR1 is SGHRS and CDR2 is YFSETQ. CDR3 amino acids: CASSLTGDTGELFF. DNA for the CDR3: TGCGCCAGCAGCTTGACAGGGGACACCGGGGAGCTGTTTTTT.

The chain employs TRBV5-1 and TRBJ2-3, with 14 nucleotides matching TRBD2. The germline V gene has CDR1 SGHRS and CDR2 YFSETQ. V lost 4 bases, J lost 5 bases, and 9 bases stayed unmatched. CDR3 length equals 17 residues. CDR3 coding DNA: TGCGCCAGCAGCACAGACCCGGGACTAGCGGGAGTAGATACGCAGTATTTT. Translated, it gives CASSTDPGLAGVDTQYF.

V usage is TRBV6-5 and J usage is TRBJ1-2; D unresolved. Germline CDR1 reads MNHEY; CDR2 reads SVGAGI. Trimming pared 5 bases from V and 4 bases from J, leaving 11 bases between. The CDR3 extends over 13 amino acids. CDR3 nucleotide sequence: TGTGCCAGCAGTGCCCTAGGGATCTATGGCTACACCTTC. Translated: CASSALGIYGYTF.

This clonotype was observed a few times. The chain joins TRBV5-5 to TRBJ1-5; D is possibly TRBD1 (5 bases). CDR3 length equals 15 residues. Trimming left V 4 bases short and J 0 bases short, with 11 bases between. Germline values: CDR1 SGHKS, CDR2 YYEKEE (reference sequence). Here the CDR3 DNA reads TGTGCCAGCAGCAAAGGGACGGGTAGCAATCAGCCCCAGCATTTT. Translated, it gives CASSKGTGSNQPQHF. Together with reference TRBV5-5 and TRBJ1-5, the CDR3 gives the full variable domain: DAGVTQSPTHLIKTRGQQVTLRCSPISGHKSVSWYQQVLGQGPQFIFQYYEKEERGRGNFPDRFSARQFPNYSSELNVNALLLGDSALYLCASSKGTGSNQPQHFGDGTRLSIL.

This clonotype was observed a few times. The V call is TRBV20-1, the J call TRBJ2-1; D gene uncertain. Germline values: CDR1 DFQATT, CDR2 SNEGSKA (reference sequence). Trimming left V 2 bases short and J 8 bases short, with 13 bases between. The CDR3 length is 13 residues. The CDR3 is CSARPPRNYEQFF. In nucleotides, the CDR3 is TGCAGTGCTAGACCACCTCGGAACTATGAGCAGTTCTTC.

The chain has TRBV19 and TRBJ2-1, with 9 positions matching TRBD1. CDR1 is LNHDA, CDR2 SQIVND, per germline (reference sequence). The CDR3 has 14 residues. The trim removed 5 bases at V and 7 bases at J, leaving 6 bases unmatched. CDR3 sequence: CASSPVGQGNEQFF. CDR3 DNA sequence: TGTGCCAGTAGTCCAGTCGGACAGGGGAATGAGCAGTTCTTC.

The rearrangement joins TRBV29-1 to TRBJ1-1; 7 positions match TRBD1. The junction had 7 bases not matched to a gene; V was cut back by 4 bases and J by 2 bases. The CDR3 spans 14 residues. CDR1 and CDR2 from the germline V gene are SQVTM and ANQGSEA. The CDR3 is CSVGVQGKNTEAFF. The CDR3 DNA reads TGCAGCGTTGGAGTACAGGGGAAAAACACTGAAGCTTTCTTT.

The chain has TRBV7-2 and TRBJ1-2; the match to TRBD1 covers 8 bases. The CDR3 covers 16 residues. The J segment lost 7 bases and the V segment lost 0 bases, leaving 10 bases of the junction unmatched. CDR1 and CDR2 (germline): SGHTA, FQGNSA. CDR3 nucleotide sequence: TGTGCCAGCAGCTTAGCGTTCGTCCAGGGGGCGCGTGGCTACACCTTC. The encoded protein is CASSLAFVQGARGYTF.

The chain carries TRBV4-2 and TRBJ2-1; 9 nucleotides agree with TRBD2. V lost 1 base to trimming and J lost 3 bases; unmatched junction nucleotides: 7. Germline CDR1 LGHNA, CDR2 YNFKEQ. CDR3 length: 17 amino acids. CDR3 amino acids: CASSQASTSGYYNEQFF. In DNA, the CDR3 is TGTGCCAGCAGCCAAGCGTCGACTAGCGGTTACTACAATGAGCAGTTCTTC.

The J gene is TRBJ1-1, the V gene TRBV12-5; the D gene is possibly TRBD1 (5 bases). This CDR3 has 18 residues. V lost 2 bases and J 1 base, leaving 20 bases between the germline ends. CDR1 is LGHNT, CDR2 FRNRAP, per germline. CDR3 DNA sequence: TGTGCTAGTGGTTTGTCGGGGCGACGCCCTAGGGAGAACACTGAAGCTTTCTTT. It yields the protein CASGLSGRRPRENTEAFF. The whole variable domain, filled in from reference TRBV12-5 and TRBJ1-1, reads DARVTQTPRHKVTEMGQEVTMRCQPILGHNTVFWYRQTMMQGLELLAYFRNRAPLDDSGMPKDRFSAEMPDATLATLKIQPSEPRDSAVYFCASGLSGRRPRENTEAFFGQGTRLTVV.

V is TRBV20-1 and J is TRBJ2-7; D perhaps matches TRBD1 (6 bases). Germline V gene lookup returns CDR1 DFQATT and CDR2 SNEGSKA (reference sequence). V lost 0 bases to trimming and J lost 1 base, with 16 bases between them. The CDR3 extends over 16 amino acids. CDR3 in amino acids: CSARDSQGRKSYEQYF. The CDR3 bases are TGCAGTGCTAGAGATTCACAGGGAAGAAAGTCCTACGAGCAGTACTTC.

The CDR3 nucleotides are TGTGCCAGCAGCTTCCTAGCGGATAACACAGATACGCAGTATTTT. Amino acids: CASSFLADNTDTQYF. This rearrangement joins TRBV5-6 to TRBJ2-3; 7 bases align to TRBD2. With 2 bases clipped from V and 2 bases from J, the junction kept 5 bases outside the gene matches. CDR3 length: 15 amino acids. Germline V gene sequence: CDR1 SGHDT, CDR2 YYEEEE. Full variable domain (remainder filled in from reference TRBV5-6 and TRBJ2-3): DAGVTQSPTHLIKTRGQQVTLRCSPKSGHDTVSWYQQALGQGPQFIFQYYEEEERQRGNFPDRFSGHQFPNYSSELNVNALLLGDSALYLCASSFLADNTDTQYFGPGTRLTVL.

This chain uses TRBV11-2 with TRBJ1-6; D remains ambiguous. Germline V lookup: CDR1 SGHAT, CDR2 FQNNGV. The CDR3 length is 11 residues. Trimming shortened V by 3 bases and J by 16 bases, and 10 bases separated the two germline ends. The CDR3 reads CASSLDRRLHF. CDR3 DNA: TGTGCCAGCAGCTTGGATCGGCGGCTCCACTTT.

This clonotype has a handful of counts. The J gene is TRBJ2-7, the V gene TRBV7-6; 7 bases map to TRBD2. With V trimmed by 6 bases and J by 10 bases, 12 bases remained unmatched. This CDR3 is 13 amino acids long. Germline V gene sequence: CDR1 SGHVS, CDR2 FNYEAQ. The CDR3 region has the DNA TGTGCCAGCAGTTATACACGACTAGCTTACCAGTACTTC. Encoded protein: CASSYTRLAYQYF.

V usage is TRBV3-1 and J usage is TRBJ2-1, with unresolved D. CDR1 LGHDT and CDR2 YNNKEL come from the germline V gene (reference sequence). Trimming took off 0 bases at V and 2 bases at J, with 8 bases between the two ends. This CDR3 is built from 15 residues. CDR3 DNA sequence: TGTGCCAGCAGCCAAGAAGCCTACGCCTACAATGAGCAGTTCTTC. This encodes CASSQEAYAYNEQFF.

The chain recombines TRBV7-7 with TRBJ2-2, with D tentatively TRBD2 (5 bases). Trimming pared 4 bases from V and 2 bases from J, leaving 20 bases between. This CDR3 is 18 amino acids long. Germline CDR1 reads SSHAT; CDR2 reads FNYEAQ (reference sequence). Written as DNA, the CDR3 is TGTGCCAGCAGCTCCACCTCGGGTGTAGCGCGAAACACCGGGGAGCTGTTTTTT. Its translation is CASSSTSGVARNTGELFF.

The V and J genes are TRBV12-3 or TRBV12-4 and TRBJ1-1; D not resolved. The CDR3 length is 12 residues. V was cut by 10 bases and J by 0 bases, with 9 bases left in between. The CDR3 loop reads CAIESLNTEAFF. The CDR3 bases are TGTGCCATCGAGTCCCTGAACACTGAAGCTTTCTTT.

The chain couples TRBV9 to TRBJ2-5; D unresolved. Germline V gene data show CDR1 as SGDLS and CDR2 as YYNGEE. V lost 1 base and J lost 5, with 12 bases in between. The CDR3 loop spans 14 amino acids. The CDR3 loop is CASSVLMHGETQYF. Written as DNA, the CDR3 is TGTGCCAGCAGCGTACTGATGCATGGGGAGACCCAGTACTTC. The variable domain in full, completed from reference TRBV9 and TRBJ2-5, reads DSGVTQTPKHLITATGQRVTLRCSPRSGDLSVYWYQQSLDQGLQFLIQYYNGEERAKGNILERFSAQQFPDLHSELNLSSLELGDSALYFCASSVLMHGETQYFGPGTRLLVL.

The rearrangement joins TRBV5-4 to TRBJ1-2; maybe TRBD1 (6 bases). Germline V CDR1 and CDR2: SGHNT, YYREEE (reference sequence). This CDR3 region has 12 residues. V was pared by 3 bases and J by 8 bases, with 11 bases between. CDR3 nucleotide sequence: TGTGCCAGCAGCTCAGGACAGCCCGGCTACACCTTC. It translates to CASSSGQPGYTF.

In its sample, this clonotype was seen a few times. The V gene is TRBV2, the J gene TRBJ2-7; D call uncertain. This CDR3 region has 12 residues. Germline loops: CDR1 SNHLY, CDR2 FYNNEI. V was cut by 1 base and J by 6 bases, with 7 bases left in between. DNA of the CDR3: TGTGCCAGCAGTGAAGGCCCGATCGAGCAGTACTTC. As protein: CASSEGPIEQYF. Using reference TRBV2 and TRBJ2-7 for the parts outside the CDR3, the full variable domain is EPEVTQTPSHQVTQMGQEVILRCVPISNHLYFYWYRQILGQKVEFLVSFYNNEISEKSEIFDDQFSVERPDGSNFTLKIRSTKLEDSAMYFCASSEGPIEQYFGPGTRLTVT.

The chain has TRBV25-1 and TRBJ2-7; D gene uncertain. The germline V gene has CDR1 MGHDK and CDR2 SYGVNS. The CDR3 is 14 amino acids. Trimming cost V 5 bases and J 3 bases, with 14 bases left between them. DNA of the CDR3: TGTGCCAGCAGTACCGGGCCTTTACTCTACGAGCAGTACTTC. Translating it yields CASSTGPLLYEQYF.

This clonotype was seen more than once but under ten times. The chain joins TRBV4-2 to TRBJ1-4; 8 nucleotides line up with TRBD1. Germline V lookup: CDR1 LGHNA, CDR2 YNFKEQ. Trimming took 0 bases from V and 11 from J; bases not matched to a gene: 14. CDR3 size: 17 residues. The CDR3 is CASSQDLAATGGGKLFF. DNA for the CDR3: TGTGCCAGCAGCCAAGATTTGGCTGCAACAGGGGGAGGGAAACTGTTTTTT.

The V and J genes are TRBV20-1 and TRBJ1-1, with 7 bases fitting TRBD1. The germline CDR1 and CDR2 sequences are DFQATT and SNEGSKA (reference sequence). There are 19 residues in the CDR3. After removal of 0 bases from V and 0 bases from J, the junction contained 16 bases not matched to a gene. CDR3 sequence reads: CSARDGTSGTVILNTEAFF. The CDR3 coding sequence is TGCAGTGCTAGAGATGGAACCTCCGGGACAGTAATCTTGAACACTGAAGCTTTCTTT.

Remarks on this clonotype: One junction end disagrees with the germline gene, perhaps due to a read error. The chain recombines TRBV2 with TRBJ1-6; D not resolved. The germline V gene has CDR1 SNHLY and CDR2 FYNNEI. The CDR3 runs 15 residues. CDR3 in DNA: TGTGCCAGCAGTGACCAGAGCTCCTATAATTCACCCCCCCACTTT. This sequence encodes CASSDQSSYNSPPHF.

The rearrangement links TRBV29-1 to TRBJ1-1; D possibly corresponds to TRBD1 (5 bases). CDR1 is SQVTM and CDR2 is ANQGSEA in the germline V gene. The V end lost 4 bases, the J end lost 2 bases, and 14 bases lay between the germline ends. This CDR3 contains 14 residues. Here the CDR3 DNA reads TGCAGCGTTGGGAGGGCAGGGCGAAACACTGAAGCTTTCTTT. This translates into CSVGRAGRNTEAFF. Using reference TRBV29-1 and TRBJ1-1 for the parts outside the CDR3, the full variable domain is SAVISQKPSRDICQRGTSLTIQCQVDSQVTMMFWYRQQPGQSLTLIATANQGSEATYESGFVIDKFPISRPNLTFSTLTVSNMSPEDSSIYLCSVGRAGRNTEAFFGQGTRLTVV.

This clonotype was detected a few times. The gene calls are TRBV4-2 and TRBJ2-7, with D possibly TRBD2 on 6 matching bases. The CDR3 has 16 residues. Germline-derived CDR1 and CDR2 are LGHNA and YNFKEQ. Trimming pared 1 base from V and 2 bases from J, leaving 15 bases between. CDR3 loop: CASSQVLEGGPYEQYF. As DNA, the CDR3 is TGTGCCAGCAGCCAAGTCTTGGAGGGAGGCCCCTACGAGCAGTACTTC.

The table lists this clonotype with a few counts. The V and J genes are TRBV27 and TRBJ2-7; no firm D call. CDR1 MNHEY and CDR2 SMNVEV come from the germline V gene (reference sequence). With 10 bases removed from V and 3 bases from J, the gap between germline ends came to 7 bases. This CDR3 comprises 10 residues. The CDR3 DNA follows: TGTGCCACCGGTGGCTACGAGCAGTACTTC. Amino acids: CATGGYEQYF.

The J gene is TRBJ2-4, the V gene TRBV10-3, with 9 positions matching TRBD1. The tail of the sequence fits TRBJ2-7 better, so the J call may be wrong. CDR3 length: 14 amino acids. Per germline, CDR1 ENHRY and CDR2 SYGVKD. CDR3 in amino acids: CAIRGGQGPYEQYF. The CDR3 nucleotides read TGTGCCATCAGGGGGGGACAGGGTCCCTACGAGCAGTACTTC.